This T cell receptor beta chain was recovered during a study of vaccination effects on CD4 cells after COVID-19. The table came from immunoSEQ multiplex PCR; TCRdb's copy has only in-frame clones and leaves some out. Among about 38,000 clones listed, about two thirds were seen once. This clone was counted a few times. Its antigen remains unknown. CDR3 length: 14 residues. V gave up 1 base and J gave up 3 bases, with 8 bases separating them. Germline CDR1 reads SGHKS; CDR2 reads YYEKEE (reference sequence). Pools of viral peptides were used by the ViraFEST assay to expand antigen-specific CD4+ T cells ahead of sequencing. On roughly day 10 of culture, CD4+ T cells were separated out. Among the vaccine recipients, none had a prior SARS-CoV-2 infection, and nucleocapsid antibodies were negative.

Sample: CD4+ T cells from PBMCs cultured with SARS-CoV-2 spike peptides, taken before COVID-19 vaccination. The source of this sequence is a human donor who received a COVID-19 vaccine. V gene TRBV5-5 combines with J gene TRBJ1-5; D is unresolved. Here the CDR3 DNA reads TGTGCCAGCAGCTTGTGGCAGGTCAATCAGCCCCAGCATTTT. This codes for CASSLWQVNQPQHF.